This T cell receptor (beta chain) emerged from a study of patients and donors after allogeneic stem cell transplantation. Deletions cut 3 bases from V and 0 bases from J, with 12 bases between. Looked up from germline, CDR1 is LGHNT and CDR2 is FRNRAP. CDR3 length: 16 amino acids. MiXCR, run by TCRdb on the RT-PCR reads, gives a single entry per CDR3 protein. The repertoire holds more than 850,000 distinct CDR3 sequences, with around 17% as singletons. Sequencing was carried out using blood, either unsorted or a sorted T cell fraction (not recorded which). The receptor was isolated from a human donor who was either an allogeneic HSCT recipient or a stem cell or donor lymphocyte infusion donor (not recorded which). It is not recorded whose cells these are; they may come from a transplant donor. The chain uses TRBV12-5 and TRBJ2-1; unclear D gene. CDR3 loop: CASGFPRGTSYNEQFF. The CDR3 DNA reads TGTGCTAGTGGTTTCCCTCGAGGTACCTCCTACAATGAGCAGTTCTTC.